The 19 T cell receptor beta chains below all came from one sample that was sequenced in a study of T cell repertoires in cytomegalovirus infection. Antigen specificity for these receptors is unknown. TCRdb re-called the reads with MiXCR, one entry per CDR3 protein. The sample lists some 350,000 distinct CDR3 sequences, 25% to 35% occurring once. The specimen comprised cultured PBMCs, sampled from culture after CMV antigen stimulation. The receptor source for this set is a human donor in good health (CMV status not recorded). Some clones in this sample may be carry-over from other donors' samples.

The V gene is TRBV6-1, the J gene TRBJ2-4; D gene unclear. Between the trimmed V and J ends, which lost 7 bases and 0 bases, there was a span of 13 bases. The V gene's germline CDR1 is MNHNS and CDR2 SASEGT. This CDR3 spans 15 amino acids. CDR3 loop: CASNSLLLAKNIQYF. CDR3 coding DNA: TGTGCCAGCAACTCCCTTCTATTAGCCAAAAACATTCAGTACTTC.

With respect to this clonotype: A much larger clone lies a single base off, so this may be a read error. The chain has TRBV11-2 and TRBJ2-7; D is tentatively TRBD1 or TRBD2 (5 bases each). The CDR3 loop spans 14 amino acids. V lost 5 bases to trimming and J lost 0 bases, with 11 bases between them. Germline CDR1 SGHAT, CDR2 FQNNGV. The CDR3 region has the DNA TGTGCCAGCAGCCTCTGGGACGGCTCCTACGAGCAGTACTTC. The encoded protein is CASSLWDGSYEQYF.

The V and J genes are TRBV28 and TRBJ1-1; a possible D gene is TRBD1 (5 bases). Trimming took 3 bases from V and 3 from J, leaving 14 bases between them. The CDR3 covers 15 residues. Germline CDR1 reads MDHEN; CDR2 reads SYDVKM. CDR3 amino acids: CASSFVGLRDTEAFF. DNA for the CDR3: TGTGCCAGCAGTTTCGTGGGGCTGAGGGACACTGAAGCTTTCTTT.

V is TRBV20-1 and J is TRBJ2-1, with TRBD2 matching over 8 bases. J lost 0 bases, V lost 3 bases, and 7 bases had no gene match. Germline V gene sequence: CDR1 DFQATT, CDR2 SNEGSKA (reference sequence). The CDR3 has 16 amino acids. The CDR3 region has the DNA TGCAGTGCTAGTGGACTAGCTTCCAGCTCCTACAATGAGCAGTTCTTC. Its protein is CSASGLASSSYNEQFF.

This clonotype has more than one count but fewer than ten. The rearrangement joins TRBV6-6 to TRBJ2-1; no reliable D call. Trimming shortened V by 5 bases and J by 5 bases, and 7 bases separated the two germline ends. The CDR3 is 12 amino acids. Germline values: CDR1 MNHNY, CDR2 SVGAGI (reference sequence). The chain's CDR3 is CASSPRHNEQFF. Written as DNA, the CDR3 is TGTGCCAGCAGTCCCCGTCACAATGAGCAGTTCTTC.

There are many counts of this clonotype. The chain employs TRBV6-2 or TRBV6-3 and TRBJ2-1, with 13 bases aligning to TRBD2. CDR3 size: 15 residues. The trim removed 4 bases at V and 9 bases at J, leaving 6 bases unmatched. In germline, CDR1 is MNHEY, CDR2 SVGEGT. The CDR3 reads CASSLLAGGSAEQFF. CDR3 in DNA: TGTGCCAGCAGTTTACTAGCGGGAGGGTCCGCTGAGCAGTTCTTC.

The chain uses TRBV30 and TRBJ2-5; 8 nucleotides agree with TRBD1. Per germline, CDR1 GTSNPN and CDR2 SVGIG (reference sequence). This CDR3 region has 14 residues. V lost 2 bases, J lost 3 bases, and 5 bases stayed unmatched. The CDR3 DNA reads as TGTGCCTGGAGTCCCGGACAGGGAGAAGAGACCCAGTACTTC. This sequence encodes CAWSPGQGEETQYF.

DNA of the CDR3: TGTGCCAGCAGCCAGACGAGGCGTCGGGGGACCCAGTACTTC. Translating gives CASSQTRRRGTQYF. The chain carries TRBV4-2 and TRBJ2-5; tentatively, D is TRBD2 (5 bases). This CDR3 comprises 14 residues. Germline V lookup: CDR1 LGHNA, CDR2 YNFKEQ. Trimming removed 3 bases at V and 7 bases at J, with 15 bases between.

The chain couples TRBV15 to TRBJ1-2; D uncertain. Trimming removed 4 bases from V and 4 bases from J, with 13 bases in between. In germline, CDR1 is LNHNV, CDR2 YYDKDF (reference sequence). The CDR3 sequence is 14 residues long. As DNA, the CDR3 is TGTGCCACCAGCACCACCACCTGGAGCTATGGCTACACCTTC. This gives the protein CATSTTTWSYGYTF.

This clonotype was observed a few times. CDR3 residues: CASSPGLSYEQYF. The CDR3 DNA is TGTGCCAGTAGTCCAGGGTTGTCCTACGAGCAGTACTTC. V gene TRBV19 combines with J gene TRBJ2-7, with D perhaps TRBD1 (5 bases). Trimming cost V 5 bases and J 1 base, with 9 bases left between them. CDR3 size: 13 residues. Germline CDR1 and CDR2: LNHDA and SQIVND (reference sequence). The full variable domain, completed using reference TRBV19 and TRBJ2-7, is DGGITQSPKYLFRKEGQNVTLSCEQNLNHDAMYWYRQDPGQGLRLIYYSQIVNDFQKGDIAEGYSVSREKKESFPLTVTSAQKNPTAFYLCASSPGLSYEQYFGPGTRLTVT.

This chain joins TRBV4-1 and TRBJ2-1, with 7 bases identical to TRBD1. Trimming cost V 3 bases and J 10 bases; bases outside gene matches: 3. CDR1 MGHRA and CDR2 YSYEKL come from the germline V gene. CDR3 length equals 12 residues. The CDR3 DNA sequence: TGCGCCAGCAGCCACTTGGACAGGGAGCAGTTCTTC. The encoded protein is CASSHLDREQFF.

This clonotype was recorded a few times. The chain couples TRBV6-5 to TRBJ2-1; D gene uncertain. V lost 6 bases, J lost 8 bases, and 8 bases lay in between. The germline gives CDR1 MNHEY, CDR2 SVGAGI. The CDR3 extends over 11 amino acids. Written as DNA, the CDR3 is TGTGCCAGCAGATCATACGATGAGCAGTTCTTC. Encoded protein: CASRSYDEQFF.

This clonotype was detected a few times. The V and J genes are TRBV12-5 and TRBJ2-1; D gene ambiguous. CDR3 size: 13 residues. Germline V gives CDR1 LGHNT, CDR2 FRNRAP. Trimming stripped 0 bases from V and 9 bases from J, with 9 bases between. CDR3 sequence reads: CASGLVIGSEQFF. In nucleotides, the CDR3 is TGTGCTAGTGGTTTGGTAATTGGAAGTGAGCAGTTCTTC.

This clonotype was detected many times. The rearrangement joins TRBV27 to TRBJ2-7; D remains ambiguous. This CDR3 is built from 11 residues. V was shortened by 6 bases and J by 7 bases, with 10 bases between the two germline ends. The V gene's germline CDR1 is MNHEY and CDR2 SMNVEV (reference sequence). The CDR3, as DNA: TGTGCCAGCAGACTGAACGGGGAGCAGTACTTC. The encoded protein is CASRLNGEQYF.

The J gene is TRBJ1-1, the V gene TRBV7-2, with D perhaps TRBD1 (5 bases). Germline loops: CDR1 SGHTA, CDR2 FQGNSA. The CDR3 length is 13 residues. Trimming shortened V by 5 bases and J by 6 bases, and 13 bases separated the two germline ends. CDR3 in amino acids: CASSPGQYPEAFF. In DNA form, the CDR3 reads TGTGCCAGCAGCCCGGGGCAGTACCCTGAAGCTTTCTTT.

The table lists this clonotype with a few counts. The chain recombines TRBV20-1 with TRBJ1-1, with unresolved D. This CDR3 has 12 residues. The germline V gene encodes CDR1 DFQATT and CDR2 SNEGSKA (reference sequence). Trimming took 6 bases from V and 6 from J, leaving 14 bases between them. CDR3 protein: CSAPPRMAEAFF. CDR3 DNA sequence: TGCAGTGCCCCCCCAAGGATGGCTGAAGCTTTCTTT.

This clonotype occurred a few times. The J gene is TRBJ2-1, the V gene TRBV3-1; tentatively, D is TRBD1 or TRBD2 (5 bases each). This CDR3 has 13 amino acids. From germline, CDR1 is LGHDT and CDR2 YNNKEL (reference sequence). V was cut by 2 bases and J by 9 bases, with 11 bases left in between. The CDR3 sequence is CASSQRGGVEQFF. The DNA of the CDR3 is TGTGCCAGCAGCCAACGTGGGGGTGTTGAGCAGTTCTTC.

The chain recombines TRBV11-2 with TRBJ2-7; 10 nucleotides align to TRBD1. V was pared by 4 bases and J by 6 bases, with 9 bases of the junction left unmatched. The CDR3 has 15 amino acids. Germline loops: CDR1 SGHAT, CDR2 FQNNGV. The CDR3 bases are TGTGCCAGCAGCTCATATCGACAGGGGGCGGGCGAGCAGTACTTC. This sequence encodes CASSSYRQGAGEQYF.

The chain links TRBV20-1 to TRBJ1-4; D gene unclear. The V end was cut by 5 bases, the J end by 4 bases, with 17 bases between. From germline, CDR1 is DFQATT and CDR2 SNEGSKA (reference sequence). This CDR3 is 15 amino acids long. This CDR3 is CSALDPGPLNEKLFF. CDR3 DNA sequence: TGCAGTGCTCTGGATCCAGGACCTCTTAATGAAAAACTGTTTTTT.